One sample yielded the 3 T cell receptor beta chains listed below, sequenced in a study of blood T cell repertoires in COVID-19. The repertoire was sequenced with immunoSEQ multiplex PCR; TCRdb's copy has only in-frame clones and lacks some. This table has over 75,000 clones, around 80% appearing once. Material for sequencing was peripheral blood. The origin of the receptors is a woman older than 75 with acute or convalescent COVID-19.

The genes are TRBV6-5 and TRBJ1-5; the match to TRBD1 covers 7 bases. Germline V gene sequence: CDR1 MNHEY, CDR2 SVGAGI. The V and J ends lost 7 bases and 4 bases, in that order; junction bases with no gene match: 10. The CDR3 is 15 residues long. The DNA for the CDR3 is TGTGCCAGCAAGAGGGGGCAGTCTCAAAATCAGCCCCAGCATTTT. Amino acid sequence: CASKRGQSQNQPQHF.

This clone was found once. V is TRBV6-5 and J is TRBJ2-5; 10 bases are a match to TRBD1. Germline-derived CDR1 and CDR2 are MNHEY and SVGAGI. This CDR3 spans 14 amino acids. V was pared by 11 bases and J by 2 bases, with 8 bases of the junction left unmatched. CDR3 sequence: CACVKDRGQETQYF. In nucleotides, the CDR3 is TGTGCCTGCGTAAAGGACAGGGGGCAAGAGACCCAGTACTTC.

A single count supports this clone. As DNA, the CDR3 is TGTGCCAGCTCAGTTGATTCCGGGACAGCGGCGTCAGATACGCAGTATTTT. As protein: CASSVDSGTAASDTQYF. The chain carries TRBV18 and TRBJ2-3; 7 bases are shared with TRBD1. V gave up 5 bases and J gave up 4 bases; unmatched junction bases: 15. CDR1 is KGHSH, CDR2 LQKENI, per germline. The CDR3 is 17 amino acids.